The 29 T cell receptor beta chains below come from one sample, sequenced in a study of T cell clones after liver transplantation. Libraries were prepared by immunoSEQ multiplex PCR; TCRdb keeps only in-frame clonotypes and omits some of them. The sample has about 71,000 clones, 75% to 90% seen once. Sequences were derived from CD4+ T cells from blood, sampled 12 months after liver transplant. Every receptor here comes from a human patient who received a liver transplant. These T cells may partly come from the graft donor.

This rearrangement joins TRBV19 to TRBJ2-7, with a weak D call TRBD1 (6 bases). With 3 bases removed from V and 3 bases from J, the gap between germline ends came to 15 bases. This CDR3 spans 15 amino acids. In germline, CDR1 is LNHDA, CDR2 SQIVND (reference sequence). CDR3 sequence: CASSIQKGVYYEQYF. The CDR3 coding sequence is TGTGCCAGTAGTATTCAAAAGGGGGTATACTACGAGCAGTACTTC.

V usage is TRBV28 and J usage is TRBJ1-2; 10 nucleotides align to TRBD1. The CDR3 totals 16 residues. Trimming at V came to 4 bases and at J to 6 bases, leaving 11 bases not matched to a gene. CDR1 is MDHEN and CDR2 is SYDVKM in the germline V gene. CDR3 loop: CASSYTGTGEVDGYTF. The DNA of the CDR3 is TGTGCCAGCAGTTATACCGGGACAGGGGAGGTAGATGGCTACACCTTC.

This sequence joins TRBV27 and TRBJ1-3; 7 bases map to TRBD1. V trimming: 5 bases; J trimming: 3 bases; junction bases outside the gene matches: 7. Looked up from germline, CDR1 is MNHEY and CDR2 is SMNVEV (reference sequence). The CDR3 runs to 15 residues. The CDR3 DNA follows: TGTGCCAGCAGTCTTAGGGGGCTGGATGGAAACACCATATATTTT. Translating it yields CASSLRGLDGNTIYF.

V and J are TRBV5-1 and TRBJ1-3, with D possibly matching TRBD1 (6 bases). Trimming pared 4 bases from V and 4 bases from J, leaving 15 bases between. CDR3 length equals 15 residues. The germline CDR1 and CDR2 sequences are SGHRS and YFSETQ. The CDR3 DNA follows: TGCGCCAGCAGCGCCCTGGGGGGGCCGGGAAACACCATATATTTT. Its protein is CASSALGGPGNTIYF.

The chain has TRBV4-3 and TRBJ1-5; the D gene is possibly TRBD1 (6 bases). Germline-derived CDR1 and CDR2 are LGHNA and YSLEER. The ends were cut back, 0 bases at V and 7 bases at J, with 10 bases in the middle. The CDR3 covers 14 residues. CDR3 nucleotides: TGCGCCAGCAGCCAAGACAGGGGAGGCCAGCCCCAGCATTTT. It translates to CASSQDRGGQPQHF.

The V and J genes are TRBV6-6 and TRBJ2-5; D is perhaps TRBD1 (6 bases). Trimming stripped 6 bases from V and 0 bases from J, with 17 bases between. Germline V lookup: CDR1 MNHNY, CDR2 SVGAGI (reference sequence). There are 16 residues in the CDR3. CDR3 amino acids: CASRGWAGAYQETQYF. The CDR3 nucleotides read TGTGCCAGCAGGGGATGGGCAGGGGCCTACCAAGAGACCCAGTACTTC.

The J gene is TRBJ2-7, the V gene TRBV6-1; TRBD2 might be the D (5 bases). V was cut by 8 bases and J by 1 base, with 15 bases left in between. Germline V gives CDR1 MNHNS, CDR2 SASEGT. The CDR3 totals 14 residues. CDR3 in DNA: TGTGCCAGCGGGCAAGATCGGAGGTCCTACGAGCAGTACTTC. This sequence encodes CASGQDRRSYEQYF.

The V and J genes are TRBV27 and TRBJ2-3; 8 bases fit TRBD1. CDR1 is MNHEY and CDR2 is SMNVEV in the germline V gene (reference sequence). The J segment lost 3 bases and the V segment lost 6 bases, leaving 8 bases of the junction unmatched. The CDR3 extends over 15 amino acids. DNA for the CDR3: TGTGCCAGCAGACCAACAGGGGGATCGACAGATACGCAGTATTTT. It specifies CASRPTGGSTDTQYF.

V usage is TRBV10-2 and J usage is TRBJ2-2, with TRBD1 matching 9 bases. The CDR3 loop spans 13 amino acids. The germline V gene encodes CDR1 WSHSY and CDR2 SAAADI. V gave up 8 bases and J gave up 10 bases; unmatched junction bases: 8. The CDR3 loop reads CASRRDRVEELFF. As DNA, the CDR3 is TGCGCCAGCCGTCGGGACAGGGTTGAGGAGCTGTTTTTT.

This chain connects TRBV7-2 to TRBJ2-7; D gene ambiguous. Trimming took off 5 bases at V and 6 bases at J, with 17 bases between the two ends. The CDR3 covers 14 residues. Germline V gives CDR1 SGHTA, CDR2 FQGNSA. The CDR3 here is CASSPSGSSGEQYF. The CDR3 region has the DNA TGTGCCAGCAGCCCCTCGGGCTCCTCGGGCGAGCAGTACTTC. The variable domain in full, completed from reference TRBV7-2 and TRBJ2-7, reads GAGVSQSPSNKVTEKGKDVELRCDPISGHTALYWYRQSLGQGLEFLIYFQGNSAPDKSGLPSDRFSAERTGGSVSTLTIQRTQQEDSAVYLCASSPSGSSGEQYFGPGTRLTVT.

The V and J genes are TRBV18 and TRBJ2-5; D not resolved. Trimming shortened V by 4 bases and J by 2 bases, and 8 bases separated the two germline ends. Germline V gene data show CDR1 as KGHSH and CDR2 as LQKENI. The CDR3 sequence is 13 residues long. CDR3 loop: CASSQGFQETQYF. CDR3 DNA: TGTGCCAGCTCACAGGGATTTCAAGAGACCCAGTACTTC.

The CDR3 region has the DNA TGCGCCAGCAGCTTGGAATTGGGGGTTTACAATGAGCAGTTCTTC. It codes for CASSLELGVYNEQFF. The gene calls are TRBV5-1 and TRBJ2-1; D tentatively fits TRBD1 or TRBD2 (5 bases each). The germline V gene encodes CDR1 SGHRS and CDR2 YFSETQ. V lost 0 bases to trimming and J lost 4 bases, with 11 bases between them. CDR3 length: 15 amino acids. Complete variable domain (other parts from reference TRBV5-1 and TRBJ2-1): KAGVTQTPRYLIKTRGQQVTLSCSPISGHRSVSWYQQTPGQGLQFLFEYFSETQRNKGNFPGRFSGRQFSNSRSEMNVSTLELGDSALYLCASSLELGVYNEQFFGPGTRLTVL.

The rearrangement links TRBV13 to TRBJ2-5; 8 bases align to TRBD2. Germline loops: CDR1 PRHDT, CDR2 FYEKMQ (reference sequence). This CDR3 spans 14 amino acids. V shed 3 bases, J shed 4 bases, and the junction held 4 bases outside the gene matches. Written as DNA, the CDR3 is TGTGCCAGCAGCTTTGATAGCGGGACAGAGACCCAGTACTTC. It codes for CASSFDSGTETQYF.

The J gene is TRBJ1-1, the V gene TRBV9; maybe TRBD1 (6 bases). The CDR3 sequence is 14 residues long. V lost 6 bases and J lost 1, with 13 bases in between. The germline V gene encodes CDR1 SGDLS and CDR2 YYNGEE. The CDR3 loop reads CASTPRGPNTEAFF. For the CDR3, the DNA is TGTGCCAGCACCCCCAGGGGCCCGAACACTGAAGCTTTCTTT.

The chain uses TRBV6-5 and TRBJ1-1, with D perhaps TRBD1 (5 bases). The CDR3 consists of 14 residues. V was shortened by 2 bases and J by 2 bases, with 9 bases between the two germline ends. From germline, CDR1 is MNHEY and CDR2 SVGAGI. The CDR3 region is CASSYGGLNTEAFF. The CDR3 nucleotides read TGTGCCAGCAGTTACGGGGGACTCAACACTGAAGCTTTCTTT.

The chain joins TRBV2 to TRBJ1-1, with D perhaps TRBD1 (5 bases). The CDR3 is 17 amino acids. V lost 4 bases to trimming and J lost 3 bases, with 21 bases between them. The germline CDR1 and CDR2 sequences are SNHLY and FYNNEI. The CDR3 region has the DNA TGTGCCAGCAGTGGTTTGGGGGGGTTGGTATGGGACACTGAAGCTTTCTTT. Protein: CASSGLGGLVWDTEAFF.

The chain couples TRBV5-4 to TRBJ2-1; TRBD2 might be the D (6 bases). The CDR3 extends over 14 amino acids. Germline lookup yields CDR1 SGHNT and CDR2 YYREEE (reference sequence). V lost 0 bases and J 4 bases, leaving 8 bases between the germline ends. In DNA form, the CDR3 reads TGTGCCAGCAGCTTGGATGGGAGGTACAATGAGCAGTTCTTC. As protein: CASSLDGRYNEQFF. Full variable domain (rest looked up from reference TRBV5-4 and TRBJ2-1): ETGVTQSPTHLIKTRGQQVTLRCSSQSGHNTVSWYQQALGQGPQFIFQYYREEENGRGNFPPRFSGLQFPNYSSELNVNALELDDSALYLCASSLDGRYNEQFFGPGTRLTVL.

The genes are TRBV28 and TRBJ1-2, with 11 bases identical to TRBD1. This CDR3 region has 14 residues. Germline-derived CDR1 and CDR2 are MDHEN and SYDVKM. V lost 6 bases and J lost 7; bases outside the gene matches: 7. The CDR3, as DNA: TGTGCCAGCAGGGTGGACAGGGGGCATCGTGGCTACACCTTC. Its protein is CASRVDRGHRGYTF.

The chain uses TRBV2 and TRBJ2-2; D ambiguous. V shed 4 bases and J shed 6 bases, with 9 bases lying between them. Germline V lookup: CDR1 SNHLY, CDR2 FYNNEI. The CDR3 has 13 residues. The CDR3 loop reads CASSVVVPGELFF. As DNA, the CDR3 is TGTGCCAGCAGTGTAGTCGTCCCCGGGGAGCTGTTTTTT.

The V and J genes are TRBV6-5 and TRBJ2-7; the match to TRBD2 covers 9 bases. Germline V gene data show CDR1 as MNHEY and CDR2 as SVGAGI. The CDR3 sequence is 15 residues long. J was trimmed by 4 bases and V by 0 bases; bases with no gene match: 4. The CDR3 bases are TGTGCCAGCAGTTACTCCGGCGGGAGGGGATACGAGCAGTACTTC. This gives the protein CASSYSGGRGYEQYF.

The chain joins TRBV7-9 to TRBJ2-7; 13 nucleotides align to TRBD2. The CDR3 is made up of 14 amino acids. V gave up 3 bases and J gave up 9 bases; unmatched junction bases: 5. Germline-derived CDR1 and CDR2 are SEHNR and FQNEAQ (reference sequence). CDR3 in DNA: TGTGCCAGCAGCTTCGGGACTAGCGGGATGTCGCAGTACTTC. It translates to CASSFGTSGMSQYF. The variable domain in full, completed from reference TRBV7-9 and TRBJ2-7, reads DTGVSQNPRHKITKRGQNVTFRCDPISEHNRLYWYRQTLGQGPEFLTYFQNEAQLEKSRLLSDRFSAERPKGSFSTLEIQRTEQGDSAMYLCASSFGTSGMSQYFGPGTRLTVT.

This chain joins TRBV13 and TRBJ2-7; D may be TRBD2 (7 bases). This CDR3 is 13 amino acids long. Per the germline V gene, CDR1 is PRHDT and CDR2 is FYEKMQ (reference sequence). V was clipped by 5 bases and J by 2 bases, with 10 bases between them. The CDR3 bases are TGTGCCAGCAGCCGGCGGGGGCCCTACGAGCAGTACTTC. It encodes CASSRRGPYEQYF.

The rearrangement uses TRBV7-3 and TRBJ1-2; D is possibly TRBD1 (6 bases). The length of the CDR3 is 13 residues. The germline V and J ends were trimmed by 5 bases and 7 bases, with 14 bases remaining between them. Germline V lookup: CDR1 SGHTA, CDR2 FQGTGA. CDR3 bases: TGTGCCAGCAGCCCGCCACAGGGAGGTGGCTACACCTTC. Protein: CASSPPQGGGYTF.

The genes are TRBV15 and TRBJ2-5; D gene unclear. V was clipped by 0 bases and J by 2 bases, with 4 bases between them. The CDR3 sequence is 13 residues long. Germline assignment: CDR1 LNHNV and CDR2 YYDKDF (reference sequence). CDR3 coding DNA: TGTGCCACCAGCAGAGATATGCAAGAGACCCAGTACTTC. It specifies CATSRDMQETQYF.

This clone has a single count. V gene TRBV9 combines with J gene TRBJ2-3; maybe TRBD2 (6 bases). CDR3 length equals 16 residues. Germline loops: CDR1 SGDLS, CDR2 YYNGEE. The germline V and J ends were trimmed by 3 bases and 2 bases, with 16 bases remaining between them. The CDR3 is CASSDRDFTFTDTQYF. Here the CDR3 DNA reads TGTGCCAGCAGCGACCGGGACTTTACTTTCACAGATACGCAGTATTTT.

The chain carries TRBV29-1 and TRBJ2-2, with a possible D match to TRBD2 (6 bases). The V and J ends lost 1 base and 7 bases respectively, with 13 bases between them. The V gene's germline CDR1 is SQVTM and CDR2 ANQGSEA. This CDR3 has 14 residues. CDR3 sequence: CSVEANRGNGELFF. Here the CDR3 DNA reads TGCAGCGTTGAAGCCAATCGGGGGAACGGGGAGCTGTTTTTT.

This sequence joins TRBV7-2 and TRBJ1-5; 9 bases map to TRBD1. The trim removed 3 bases at V and 7 bases at J, leaving 7 bases unmatched. This CDR3 has 15 residues. The germline V gene encodes CDR1 SGHTA and CDR2 FQGNSA. CDR3 amino acids: CASSFPGQGDQPQHF. CDR3 in DNA: TGTGCCAGCAGCTTCCCGGGACAGGGCGACCAGCCCCAGCATTTT.

The gene calls are TRBV28 and TRBJ2-3; possible D gene TRBD2, 6 bases. Trimming shortened V by 3 bases and J by 3 bases, and 13 bases separated the two germline ends. This CDR3 is built from 15 residues. Germline V gene lookup returns CDR1 MDHEN and CDR2 SYDVKM. For the CDR3, the DNA is TGTGCCAGCAGTTTTACGGGAGTCGGAACAGATACGCAGTATTTT. This translates into CASSFTGVGTDTQYF.

The V gene is TRBV5-6, the J gene TRBJ2-1; D is undetermined. Germline V gives CDR1 SGHDT, CDR2 YYEEEE. Trimming stripped 1 base from V and 4 bases from J, with 6 bases between. The CDR3 sequence is 13 residues long. CDR3 DNA sequence: TGTGCCAGCAGCTTGAGGATGTACAATGAGCAGTTCTTC. This encodes CASSLRMYNEQFF.